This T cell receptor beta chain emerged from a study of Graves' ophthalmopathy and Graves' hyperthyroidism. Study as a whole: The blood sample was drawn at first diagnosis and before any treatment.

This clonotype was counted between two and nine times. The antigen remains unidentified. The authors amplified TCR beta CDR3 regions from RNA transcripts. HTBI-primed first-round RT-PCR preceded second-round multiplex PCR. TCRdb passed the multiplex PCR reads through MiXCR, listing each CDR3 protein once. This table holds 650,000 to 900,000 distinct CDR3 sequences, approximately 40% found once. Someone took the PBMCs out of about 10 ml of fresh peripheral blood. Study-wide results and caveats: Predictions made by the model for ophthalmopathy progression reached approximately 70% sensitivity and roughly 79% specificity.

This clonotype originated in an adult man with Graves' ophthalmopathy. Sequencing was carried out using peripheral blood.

CDR3: CASSPRMMLNTEAFF. CDR3 nucleotides: TGTGCCAGCAGCCCTAGGATGATGCTGAACACTGAAGCTTTCTTT. The chain joins TRBV7-9 to TRBJ1-1; no clear D. Germline V gene sequence: CDR1 SEHNR, CDR2 FQNEAQ (reference sequence). The CDR3 is 15 amino acids. The V end lost 5 bases, the J end lost 0 bases, and 13 bases lay between the germline ends.